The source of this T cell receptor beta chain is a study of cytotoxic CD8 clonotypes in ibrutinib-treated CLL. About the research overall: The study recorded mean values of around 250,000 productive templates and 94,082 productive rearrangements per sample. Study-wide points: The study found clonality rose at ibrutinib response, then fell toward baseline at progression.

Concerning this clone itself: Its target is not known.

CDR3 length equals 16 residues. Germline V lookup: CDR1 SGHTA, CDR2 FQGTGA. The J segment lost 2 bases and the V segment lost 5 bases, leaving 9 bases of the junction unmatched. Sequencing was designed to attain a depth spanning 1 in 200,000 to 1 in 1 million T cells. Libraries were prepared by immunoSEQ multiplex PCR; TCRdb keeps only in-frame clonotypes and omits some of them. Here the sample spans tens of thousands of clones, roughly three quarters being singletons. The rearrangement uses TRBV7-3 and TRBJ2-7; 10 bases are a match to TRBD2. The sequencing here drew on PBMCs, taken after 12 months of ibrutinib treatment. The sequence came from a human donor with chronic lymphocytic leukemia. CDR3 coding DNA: TGTGCCAGCAGCCCCAGTGGAACTAGCGGGACCTACGAGCAGTACTTC. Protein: CASSPSGTSGTYEQYF.